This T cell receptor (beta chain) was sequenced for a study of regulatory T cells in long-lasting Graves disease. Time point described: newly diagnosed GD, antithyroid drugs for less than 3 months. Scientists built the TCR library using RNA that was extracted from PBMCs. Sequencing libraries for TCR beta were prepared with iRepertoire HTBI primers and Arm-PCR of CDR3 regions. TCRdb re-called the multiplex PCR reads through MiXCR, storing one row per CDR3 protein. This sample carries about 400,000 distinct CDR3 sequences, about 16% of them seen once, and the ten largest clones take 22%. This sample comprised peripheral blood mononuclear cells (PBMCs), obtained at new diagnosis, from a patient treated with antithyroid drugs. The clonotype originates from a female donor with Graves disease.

The CDR3 sequence: CASTQGTANYGYTF. The CDR3 DNA sequence: TGTGCCAGCACTCAGGGGACAGCTAACTATGGCTACACCTTC. The chain combines TRBV3-1 with TRBJ1-2, with 7 bases identical to TRBD1. The CDR3 length is 14 residues. The trim removed 7 bases at V and 0 bases at J, leaving 5 bases unmatched. CDR1 is LGHDT, CDR2 YNNKEL, per germline (reference sequence).